The 7 T cell receptor beta chains below were found in one sample sequenced in a study of T and B cells in COVID-19 patients. TRB rearrangements were amplified by multiplex PCR with BIOMED2 TRB-A/B primers. TCRdb passed the multiplex PCR reads through MiXCR, listing each CDR3 protein once. The sample comprises 20,000 to 30,000 distinct CDR3 sequences, 30% to 35% of which are singletons, and around 1.8% rests with the top ten. Blood genomic DNA input for TRB amplification was 250-500 ng. The sequencing sample was made of blood. These receptors all come from a human donor who had recovered from COVID-19.

The CDR3 DNA reads TGCAGTGCTAGAGATCGTCGGACAGATACGCAGTATTTT. This gives the protein CSARDRRTDTQYF. The V gene is TRBV20-1, the J gene TRBJ2-3; D gene unclear. Germline V CDR1 and CDR2: DFQATT, SNEGSKA (reference sequence). The CDR3 has 13 amino acids. Trimming removed 0 bases at V and 3 bases at J, with 7 bases between.

This sequence joins TRBV5-1 and TRBJ2-7, with 10 bases identical to TRBD2. Germline assignment: CDR1 SGHRS and CDR2 YFSETQ. The CDR3 has 15 residues. V was pared by 0 bases and J by 2 bases, with 2 bases of the junction left unmatched. The CDR3 nucleotides are TGCGCCAGCAGCTTGGCTAGCGGGGGTACCTACGAGCAGTACTTC. Translation gives CASSLASGGTYEQYF.

The CDR3: CAIQGVQETQYF. The CDR3 region has the DNA TGTGCCATCCAGGGGGTACAAGAGACCCAGTACTTC. The chain employs TRBV10-3 and TRBJ2-5; TRBD1 matches at 7 bases. With 8 bases clipped from V and 2 bases from J, the junction kept 2 bases outside the gene matches. CDR1 and CDR2 (germline): ENHRY, SYGVKD. The length of the CDR3 is 12 residues.

V and J are TRBV11-2 and TRBJ1-5, with D possibly TRBD1 on 5 matching bases. Germline CDR1 and CDR2: SGHAT and FQNNGV. This CDR3 is 15 amino acids long. V gave up 6 bases and J gave up 0 bases, with 12 bases separating them. The CDR3 region has the DNA TGTGCCAGCAGACCGTCGGGGGATAGCAATCAGCCCCAGCATTTT. It is translated as CASRPSGDSNQPQHF.

This clonotype was counted between two and nine times. The V call is TRBV6-5, the J call TRBJ1-5, with D unclear. In germline, CDR1 is MNHEY, CDR2 SVGAGI. Trimming took 4 bases from V and 4 from J, leaving 11 bases between them. There are 14 residues in the CDR3. For the CDR3, the DNA is TGTGCCAGCAGTTGGGAACAGACTAATCAGCCCCAGCATTTT. Translation gives CASSWEQTNQPQHF.

This clonotype was seen more than once but under ten times. The gene calls are TRBV10-3 and TRBJ2-1; 7 bases are shared with TRBD1. With V trimmed by 7 bases and J by 7 bases, 10 bases remained unmatched. This CDR3 comprises 14 residues. The germline V gene has CDR1 ENHRY and CDR2 SYGVKD. The CDR3 DNA sequence: TGTGCCATCACCGACAGGGATGGGGGTAATGAGCAGTTCTTC. Protein: CAITDRDGGNEQFF.

This clonotype was counted between two and nine times. The CDR3 protein is CASSLEAGGPADTQYF. In DNA form, the CDR3 reads TGTGCCAGCAGCTTAGAGGCGGGAGGGCCCGCAGATACGCAGTATTTT. The chain combines TRBV7-9 with TRBJ2-3; 9 nucleotides match TRBD2. V lost 1 base and J lost 4; bases outside the gene matches: 6. Germline V gene sequence: CDR1 SEHNR, CDR2 FQNEAQ (reference sequence). The length of the CDR3 is 16 residues.